Below are 23 T cell receptor beta chains sequenced from a single sample in a study of T cells after yellow fever vaccination (dated by TCRdb to about 2019). Read against the paper, the sample's treatment or condition label means: live attenuated yellow fever vaccine strain. The library was obtained by 5' RACE. Sequencer: Illumina HiSeq 2500. TCRdb reanalyzed the raw reads on its own, using fastp at Q25 for trimming and MiXCR for clone calling, and kept in-frame beta chains. For every CDR3 protein sequence, its rows merge into one entry that carries the most common genes and DNA. In all, the sample holds a few hundred thousand distinct CDR3 sequences, and 17% of those were seen once. Around a sixth of the sample belongs to the ten largest clones. Sequenced material: PBMCs, taken 5 days after the first yellow fever vaccination. These receptors were taken from a man aged 18 to 30 who received the YFV17D yellow fever vaccine.

The chain recombines TRBV5-1 with TRBJ2-7, with a weak D call TRBD1 (6 bases). Germline CDR1 reads SGHRS; CDR2 reads YFSETQ. The CDR3 has 15 residues. The V end was cut by 3 bases, the J end by 3 bases, with 16 bases between. The CDR3 protein is CASSSDLGTNYEQYF. CDR3 coding DNA: TGCGCCAGCAGCTCCGATCTTGGGACAAACTACGAGCAGTACTTC.

This clonotype has only a few counts. The chain has TRBV5-6 and TRBJ2-3; tentatively, D is TRBD1 (6 bases). V lost 4 bases and J lost 0, with 15 bases in between. This CDR3 comprises 16 residues. Germline CDR1 reads SGHDT; CDR2 reads YYEEEE. This CDR3 reads CASSLISGDSTDTQYF. Here the CDR3 DNA reads TGTGCCAGCAGCCTAATTTCAGGGGATAGCACAGATACGCAGTATTTT. Complete variable domain (other parts from reference TRBV5-6 and TRBJ2-3): DAGVTQSPTHLIKTRGQQVTLRCSPKSGHDTVSWYQQALGQGPQFIFQYYEEEERQRGNFPDRFSGHQFPNYSSELNVNALLLGDSALYLCASSLISGDSTDTQYFGPGTRLTVL.

The genes are TRBV12-3 or TRBV12-4 and TRBJ2-5; 9 bases are a match to TRBD1. The CDR3 extends over 16 amino acids. Trimming removed 6 bases from V and 4 bases from J; junction bases left unmatched: 12. In DNA form, the CDR3 reads TGTGCCAGCAGCAACTCGGGACAGGGCCGAGGAGAGACCCAGTACTTC. Its translation: CASSNSGQGRGETQYF.

V is TRBV5-1 and J is TRBJ2-3; perhaps TRBD1 as D (6 bases). Germline loops: CDR1 SGHRS, CDR2 YFSETQ. The CDR3 is 18 amino acids. V was trimmed by 0 bases and J by 0 bases, leaving 17 bases between them. In DNA form, the CDR3 reads TGCGCCAGCAGCTTGGTACCGAGGACAGAGTATAGCACAGATACGCAGTATTTT. As protein: CASSLVPRTEYSTDTQYF.

V is TRBV7-6 and J is TRBJ1-5, with 7 nucleotides matching TRBD1. Unmatched junction bases numbered 8, after V lost 4 bases and J lost 5 bases. The CDR3 sequence is 15 residues long. Per the germline V gene, CDR1 is SGHVS and CDR2 is FNYEAQ. CDR3 region: CASSSTVTGDQPQHF. The DNA for the CDR3 is TGTGCCAGCAGCTCAACAGTTACAGGGGATCAGCCCCAGCATTTT.

This clonotype has ten or more counts. The chain employs TRBV2 and TRBJ2-7, with unresolved D. From germline, CDR1 is SNHLY and CDR2 FYNNEI. This CDR3 is 12 amino acids long. Trimming shortened V by 3 bases and J by 2 bases, and 5 bases separated the two germline ends. This chain's CDR3 is CASSENAYEQYF. The CDR3 DNA reads TGTGCCAGCAGTGAGAACGCCTACGAGCAGTACTTC.

Here the CDR3 DNA reads TGTGCCAGCAGGACCTTCAGGGGGCTAAACTCTGGAAACACCATATATTTT. This codes for CASRTFRGLNSGNTIYF. The V gene is TRBV6-1, the J gene TRBJ1-3, with 8 bases identical to TRBD1. This CDR3 comprises 17 residues. With V trimmed by 6 bases and J by 0 bases, 10 bases remained unmatched. Germline V CDR1 and CDR2: MNHNS, SASEGT.

The CDR3 loop is CASSLYPGTQETQYF. The CDR3 nucleotides are TGTGCCAGCAGTTTATATCCGGGCACACAAGAGACCCAGTACTTC. The chain links TRBV12-3 or TRBV12-4 to TRBJ2-5; D call uncertain. CDR3 length equals 15 residues. V lost 2 bases and J lost 2, with 12 bases in between.

This clonotype turned up a few times. The rearrangement links TRBV20-1 to TRBJ2-2; D possibly uses TRBD1 or TRBD2 (7 bases each). In germline, CDR1 is DFQATT, CDR2 SNEGSKA (reference sequence). The V gene lost 1 base and the J gene lost 6 bases, with 15 bases spanning the gap. The CDR3 spans 15 residues. The CDR3 nucleotides read TGCAGTGCTAGAGCAGGGGGAGGGCAATCCGGGGAGCTGTTTTTT. Protein sequence: CSARAGGGQSGELFF.

This clonotype has a handful of counts. This sequence joins TRBV11-2 and TRBJ2-3; the D is unclear. Trimming cost V 1 base and J 3 bases, with 20 bases left between them. The CDR3 runs 18 residues. The germline gives CDR1 SGHAT, CDR2 FQNNGV. CDR3 in amino acids: CASSLGADLLVSTDTQYF. The CDR3 DNA sequence: TGTGCCAGCAGCTTAGGGGCAGACCTCCTAGTTAGTACAGATACGCAGTATTTT.

The rearrangement joins TRBV4-1 to TRBJ2-7, with D perhaps being TRBD1 or TRBD2 (6 bases each). Germline CDR1 MGHRA, CDR2 YSYEKL. With 8 bases removed from V and 2 bases from J, the gap between germline ends came to 19 bases. The CDR3 extends over 15 amino acids. CDR3 amino acids: CASGPAPGAAYEQYF. In DNA, the CDR3 is TGCGCCAGCGGACCAGCACCGGGGGCCGCCTACGAGCAGTACTTC.

Many counts were recorded for this clonotype. The chain combines TRBV5-1 with TRBJ2-1; a possible D gene is TRBD2 (6 bases). Germline CDR1 SGHRS, CDR2 YFSETQ. Trimming shortened V by 0 bases and J by 7 bases, and 14 bases separated the two germline ends. This CDR3 contains 15 residues. CDR3 protein: CASSLAGGARNEQFF. CDR3 coding DNA: TGCGCCAGCAGCTTGGCCGGCGGGGCGAGGAATGAGCAGTTCTTC.

This clonotype was detected many times. The rearrangement joins TRBV12-3 or TRBV12-4 to TRBJ1-1; D gene ambiguous. The CDR3 is 11 residues long. V was cut by 3 bases and J by 6 bases, with 5 bases left in between. CDR3 sequence: CASSFSAEAFF. As DNA, the CDR3 is TGTGCCAGCAGTTTTTCGGCTGAAGCTTTCTTT.

This clonotype was detected only a few times. V usage is TRBV7-9 and J usage is TRBJ1-2, with D possibly matching TRBD1 (6 bases). V lost 3 bases, J lost 3 bases, and 14 bases lay in between. This CDR3 is 15 amino acids long. CDR1 SEHNR and CDR2 FQNEAQ come from the germline V gene (reference sequence). CDR3: CASSFQTGGDYGYTF. CDR3 DNA sequence: TGTGCCAGCAGCTTTCAGACAGGAGGGGACTATGGCTACACCTTC. The full variable domain, its missing parts supplied by reference TRBV7-9 and TRBJ1-2, is DTGVSQNPRHKITKRGQNVTFRCDPISEHNRLYWYRQTLGQGPEFLTYFQNEAQLEKSRLLSDRFSAERPKGSFSTLEIQRTEQGDSAMYLCASSFQTGGDYGYTFGSGTRLTVV.

The chain has TRBV29-1 and TRBJ2-2; TRBD1 matches 8 bases. Germline V gene data show CDR1 as SQVTM and CDR2 as ANQGSEA. V was clipped by 0 bases and J by 4 bases; unmatched bases: 1. The CDR3 length is 14 residues. The CDR3 DNA reads as TGCAGCGTTGAAGAACAGGGGGTCACCGGGGAGCTGTTTTTT. The encoded protein is CSVEEQGVTGELFF.

This clonotype has more than one count but fewer than ten. The chain recombines TRBV6-1 with TRBJ1-2; 10 nucleotides line up with TRBD1. Germline assignment: CDR1 MNHNS and CDR2 SASEGT. The V segment lost 5 bases and the J segment 5 bases; nucleotides outside the gene matches: 11. This CDR3 region has 16 residues. The CDR3 nucleotides read TGTGCCAGCAGTCGACAGGGGGCGAGGTTGGGGTATGGCTACACCTTC. Protein: CASSRQGARLGYGYTF.

The CDR3 sequence: CATSTGTGTDTQYF. CDR3 bases: TGTGCCACCAGCACAGGGACGGGCACAGATACGCAGTATTTT. This chain links TRBV24-1 with TRBJ2-3; D may be TRBD1 (6 bases). Germline lookup yields CDR1 KGHDR and CDR2 SFDVKD. The CDR3 sequence is 14 residues long. Trimming stripped 7 bases from V and 1 base from J, with 11 bases between.

In this sample, this clonotype turned up a few times. The genes are TRBV20-1 and TRBJ2-7; a weak D match, TRBD1 (6 bases). The CDR3 has 13 amino acids. Germline lookup yields CDR1 DFQATT and CDR2 SNEGSKA (reference sequence). V was cut by 7 bases and J by 3 bases, with 16 bases left in between. The CDR3 sequence: CSVKGTDSYEQYV. CDR3 nucleotide sequence: TGCAGTGTAAAGGGGACGGACAGCTACGAGCAGTACGTC.

This clonotype was seen more than once but under ten times. The V and J genes are TRBV6-5 and TRBJ2-3; D is possibly TRBD1 or TRBD2 (6 bases each). This CDR3 contains 16 residues. V lost 0 bases, J lost 0 bases, and 10 bases lay in between. Germline V lookup: CDR1 MNHEY, CDR2 SVGAGI. DNA of the CDR3: TGTGCCAGCAGTTACTCGGGGGGCGCTAGCACAGATACGCAGTATTTT. Its protein product is CASSYSGGASTDTQYF.

This clonotype has a count of ten or more. The chain combines TRBV24-1 with TRBJ2-2; D gene ambiguous. The CDR3 sequence is 14 residues long. The germline V gene encodes CDR1 KGHDR and CDR2 SFDVKD. V lost 3 bases, J lost 1 base, and 5 bases lay in between. DNA of the CDR3: TGTGCCACCAGTGATCACCTGAACACCGGGGAGCTGTTTTTT. This codes for CATSDHLNTGELFF.

This clonotype came up many times. This chain joins TRBV5-1 and TRBJ2-3, with TRBD1 matching over 8 bases. The CDR3 length is 14 residues. CDR1 is SGHRS, CDR2 YFSETQ, per germline. V lost 4 bases to trimming and J lost 1 base; unmatched junction nucleotides: 2. CDR3 region: CASSPGQGTDTQYF. The CDR3 DNA sequence: TGCGCCAGCAGCCCGGGACAGGGCACAGATACGCAGTATTTT.

The J gene is TRBJ2-3, the V gene TRBV10-3; no definite D call. The ends were cut back, 2 bases at V and 5 bases at J, with 8 bases in the middle. The CDR3 is made up of 13 amino acids. Per the germline V gene, CDR1 is ENHRY and CDR2 is SYGVKD. Here the CDR3 DNA reads TGTGCCATCAGTGAGAGGGTTGAAGATACGCAGTATTTT. Translated: CAISERVEDTQYF.

CDR3 nucleotides: TGCGCCAGCAGTGGAGTCCTGGGACTAGCGGAGACCGGGGAGACCCAGTACTTC. It yields the protein CASSGVLGLAETGETQYF. The rearrangement uses TRBV23-1 and TRBJ2-5, with TRBD2 matching 11 bases. TRBV23-1 is given ORF status, its function remaining uncertain. This CDR3 is 18 amino acids long. V was clipped by 5 bases and J by 5 bases; unmatched bases: 16.